This TCR beta chain was observed in a study of blood T cell repertoires in COVID-19. Study context: Acute-phase and convalescent COVID-19 samples originated in the United States, Italy and Spain. From T cells, B-cell-depleted T cells, or PBMCs came the material, which was cDNA or gDNA.

Study processing details: Reference gene primer amplification in the assay estimated nucleated cell counts. Assay: immunoSEQ multiplex PCR; the TCRdb copy retains only in-frame clones and omits some. The V and J calls and clone size come from that table; D and trimming were worked out from the DNA. The data show tens of thousands of clones, about 82% seen once. There are 16 residues in the CDR3. With V trimmed by 4 bases and J by 2 bases, 9 bases remained unmatched. Germline V gene data show CDR1 as LNHDA and CDR2 as SQIVND (reference sequence). The receptor was isolated from a human donor with active COVID-19. The donor label of this sample is uncertain. Sequencing was done on a sample of peripheral blood. The rearrangement links TRBV19 to TRBJ1-2, with 8 bases matching TRBD1. The CDR3 nucleotides are TGTGCCAGTAGTACGAGGACAGGGACCCTGAACTATGGCTACACCTTC. It encodes CASSTRTGTLNYGYTF.